The 12 T cell receptor beta chains given below trace back to one sample, sequenced in a study of blood T cell repertoires in COVID-19. TCRdb's table, derived via immunoSEQ multiplex PCR, lists solely in-frame clones and lacks some. The sample carries 180,000 or so clones, around four fifths recorded once. The sample consisted of PBMCs or T cells enriched from blood (not recorded which). These receptors were taken from a woman in her fifties or sixties who had recovered from COVID-19.

The chain joins TRBV29-1 to TRBJ2-1, with 10 bases matching TRBD2. V lost 6 bases to trimming and J lost 2 bases; unmatched junction nucleotides: 4. The germline gives CDR1 SQVTM, CDR2 ANQGSEA. This CDR3 comprises 14 residues. The CDR3 coding sequence is TGCAGCGTAGTTAGCGGGAGGACCTACAATGAGCAGTTCTTC. Protein: CSVVSGRTYNEQFF.

The chain is built from TRBV2 and TRBJ2-7; 7 bases are a match to TRBD1. With 7 bases clipped from V and 0 bases from J, the junction kept 6 bases outside the gene matches. The CDR3 has 14 residues. CDR1 SNHLY and CDR2 FYNNEI come from the germline V gene. The CDR3 here is CASKRQGDSYEQYF. CDR3 in DNA: TGTGCCAGCAAAAGACAGGGCGACTCCTACGAGCAGTACTTC.

V and J are TRBV3-1 (or the pseudogene TRBV3-2) and TRBJ2-7, with 7 bases matching TRBD1. Germline V gives CDR1 LGHDT, CDR2 YNNKEL (reference sequence). The CDR3 covers 14 residues. Unmatched junction bases numbered 6, after V lost 4 bases and J lost 3 bases. The CDR3 loop reads CASSLLTGNYEQYF. The CDR3 nucleotides read TGTGCCAGCAGCCTACTGACAGGGAACTACGAGCAGTACTTC.

The V call is TRBV25-1, the J call TRBJ2-5, with D possibly being TRBD2 (6 bases). Germline loops: CDR1 MGHDK, CDR2 SYGVNS. The CDR3 sequence is 14 residues long. V lost 2 bases to trimming and J lost 2 bases, with 9 bases between them. For the CDR3, the DNA is TGTGCCAGCAGTGAAGGGGACTGGCAAGAGACCCAGTACTTC. It yields the protein CASSEGDWQETQYF. The full variable domain, rest sourced from reference TRBV25-1 and TRBJ2-5, is EADIYQTPRYLVIGTGKKITLECSQTMGHDKMYWYQQDPGMELHLIHYSYGVNSTEKGDLSSESTVSRIRTEHFPLTLESARPSHTSQYLCASSEGDWQETQYFGPGTRLLVL.

V usage is TRBV5-1 and J usage is TRBJ1-1, with D hard to call. V lost 0 bases to trimming and J lost 4 bases, with 4 bases between them. CDR3 length equals 12 residues. Germline CDR1 and CDR2: SGHRS and YFSETQ. CDR3 DNA sequence: TGCGCCAGCAGCTTGGTCAGCACTGAAGCTTTCTTT. It yields the protein CASSLVSTEAFF.

The CDR3 DNA is TGTGCCAGCAGCCCCCTGGGGGACAGGAGCTATGGCTACACCTTC. This translates into CASSPLGDRSYGYTF. The rearrangement joins TRBV9 to TRBJ1-2; TRBD1 agrees at 8 bases. Unmatched junction bases numbered 9, after V lost 4 bases and J lost 4 bases. This CDR3 region has 15 residues. Germline V gene data show CDR1 as SGDLS and CDR2 as YYNGEE. Looking up the rest from reference TRBV9 and TRBJ1-2 gives the full variable domain: DSGVTQTPKHLITATGQRVTLRCSPRSGDLSVYWYQQSLDQGLQFLIQYYNGEERAKGNILERFSAQQFPDLHSELNLSSLELGDSALYFCASSPLGDRSYGYTFGSGTRLTVV.

This clone was seen a handful of times. The rearrangement joins TRBV7-8 to TRBJ2-4; 13 nucleotides align to TRBD2. Germline assignment: CDR1 SGHVS and CDR2 FQNEAQ. The CDR3 runs to 17 residues. V trimming: 3 bases; J trimming: 1 base; junction bases outside the gene matches: 3. CDR3 residues: CASSLTSGRWAKNIQYF. CDR3 DNA sequence: TGTGCCAGCAGCTTGACTAGCGGGAGGTGGGCCAAAAACATTCAGTACTTC.

There are a few counts of this clone. The chain uses TRBV19 and TRBJ2-3; D is perhaps TRBD2 (6 bases). The CDR3 runs 15 residues. Germline lookup yields CDR1 LNHDA and CDR2 SQIVND (reference sequence). V shed 5 bases and J shed 3 bases, with 15 bases lying between them. CDR3 DNA sequence: TGTGCCAGTAGTTTCATCTTCGGGGGTACAGATACGCAGTATTTT. Its protein is CASSFIFGGTDTQYF.

The V call is TRBV28, the J call TRBJ1-5; D is ambiguous. Trimming stripped 8 bases from V and 4 bases from J, with 15 bases between. The CDR3 consists of 14 residues. In germline, CDR1 is MDHEN, CDR2 SYDVKM. The CDR3 sequence is CASEIGQQNQPQHF. The DNA of the CDR3 is TGTGCCAGCGAAATTGGGCAGCAGAATCAGCCCCAGCATTTT.

The chain recombines TRBV5-6 with TRBJ1-1, with D possibly matching TRBD1 (6 bases). The V gene lost 2 bases and the J gene lost 0 bases, with 8 bases spanning the gap. Germline V gene data show CDR1 as SGHDT and CDR2 as YYEEEE. CDR3 length equals 14 residues. Here the CDR3 reads CASSLQGMNTEAFF. For the CDR3, the DNA is TGTGCCAGCAGCTTACAGGGAATGAACACTGAAGCTTTCTTT.

The chain carries TRBV19 and TRBJ2-3, with D hard to call. The CDR3 consists of 14 residues. V lost 7 bases and J lost 0, with 11 bases in between. Germline V CDR1 and CDR2: LNHDA, SQIVND (reference sequence). The CDR3 region has the DNA TGTGCCAGTACCTCCCTATCTAGCACAGATACGCAGTATTTT. Amino acid sequence: CASTSLSSTDTQYF.

The CDR3 loop is CASSPYGRGTEAFF. The CDR3 DNA follows: TGTGCCAGCAGCCCCTATGGACGAGGGACTGAAGCTTTCTTT. The rearrangement links TRBV7-9 to TRBJ1-1; D not resolved. This CDR3 has 14 amino acids. V lost 5 bases to trimming and J lost 5 bases, with 15 bases between them. CDR1 is SEHNR and CDR2 is FQNEAQ in the germline V gene (reference sequence).